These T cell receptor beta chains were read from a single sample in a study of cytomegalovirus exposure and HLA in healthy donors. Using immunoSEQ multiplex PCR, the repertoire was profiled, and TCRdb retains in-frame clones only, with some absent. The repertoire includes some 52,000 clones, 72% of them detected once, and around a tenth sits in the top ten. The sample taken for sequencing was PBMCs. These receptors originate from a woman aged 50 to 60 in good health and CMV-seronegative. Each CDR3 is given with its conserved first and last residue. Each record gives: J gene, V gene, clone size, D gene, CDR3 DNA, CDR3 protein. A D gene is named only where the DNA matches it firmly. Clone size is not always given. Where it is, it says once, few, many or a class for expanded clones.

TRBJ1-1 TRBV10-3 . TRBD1 TGTGCCATCAGAAGACAGGGCCCGTATACTGAAGCTTTCTTT CAIRRQGPYTEAFF
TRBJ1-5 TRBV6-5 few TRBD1 TGTGCCAGCAGTATAGGACAGGACGGTAAGCAGCATTTT CASSIGQDGKQHF
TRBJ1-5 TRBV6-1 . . TGTGCCAGCAGTGAAGCGTATAGCAATCAGCCCCAGCATTTT CASSEAYSNQPQHF
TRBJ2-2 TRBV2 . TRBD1 TGTGCCAGCATCCGGGACAGGGGCACCGGGGAGCTGTTTTTT CASIRDRGTGELFF
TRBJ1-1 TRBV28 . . TGTGCCACGGAGCGGAGGAACACTGAAGCTTTCTTT CATERRNTEAFF
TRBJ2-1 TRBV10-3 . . TGTGCCATCAGTGAGAACCGGGGATGGGAGCAGTTCTTC CAISENRGWEQFF
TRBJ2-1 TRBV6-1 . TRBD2 TGTGCCAGCAGTGGGACTAGCGGGCTGTTCTTC CASSGTSGLFF
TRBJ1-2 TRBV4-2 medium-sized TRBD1 TGTGCCAGCAGCGCCGCAGGGGGCGGCGACTATGGCTACACCTTC CASSAAGGGDYGYTF
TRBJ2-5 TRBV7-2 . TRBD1 TGTGCCAGCAGCCCTCAGGGGGCAACAGAGACCCAGTACTTC CASSPQGATETQYF
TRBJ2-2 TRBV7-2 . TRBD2 TGTGCCAGCAGCTCAGCCACTAGCGGGAGAGGGGAGCTGTTTTTT CASSSATSGRGELFF
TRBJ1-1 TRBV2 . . TGTGCCGGGCGGGAGGGACTTCACACTGAAGCTTTCTTT CAGREGLHTEAFF
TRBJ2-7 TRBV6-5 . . TGTGCCAGCAGTTTAGAACAGCTCCCACTTGCCTACGAGCAGTACTTC CASSLEQLPLAYEQYF
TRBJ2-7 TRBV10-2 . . TGCGCCAGCAGTGAGTCGGTACTACTTTTATCGGGGCAGTACTTC CASSESVLLLSGQYF
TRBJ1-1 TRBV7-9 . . TGTGCCAGCAGCCTTACAGACCCGGTTAGGTTTGAAGCTTTCTTT CASSLTDPVRFEAFF
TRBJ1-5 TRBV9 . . TGTGCCAGCAGCGTGACAGCCCTAAATCCCGATCAGCCCCAGCATTTT CASSVTALNPDQPQHF
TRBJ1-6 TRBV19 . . TGTGCCAGTAGTATTCTCCCCGGGGGTAGTAATTCACCCCTCCACTTT CASSILPGGSNSPLHF
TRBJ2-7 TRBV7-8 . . TGTGCCAGCAGCTTAGCAATGGGAGACGCCAACGAGCAGTACTTC CASSLAMGDANEQYF
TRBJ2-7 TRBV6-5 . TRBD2 TGTGCCAGCAGTTACTCTCCTAGCGGGGTCTCCTACGAGCAGTACTTC CASSYSPSGVSYEQYF
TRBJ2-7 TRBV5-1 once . TGCGCCAGCAGCTTGGGACAACAGGGCTACGAGCAGTACTTC CASSLGQQGYEQYF
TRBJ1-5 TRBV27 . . TGTGCCAGCAGTTTCCAACAGAGCAATCAGCCCCAGCATTTT CASSFQQSNQPQHF
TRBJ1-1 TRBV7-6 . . TGTGCCAGCAGCTTAGGGGCAGATATGAACACTGAAGCTTTCTTT CASSLGADMNTEAFF
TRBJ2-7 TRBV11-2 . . TGTGCCAGCAGCTTTCTTCGAACGCGGGGATTAGGAGAGCAGTACTTC CASSFLRTRGLGEQYF
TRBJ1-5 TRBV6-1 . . TGTGCCAGCAGTGGGGAGGGATGGAGCCAGCCCCAGCATTTT CASSGEGWSQPQHF
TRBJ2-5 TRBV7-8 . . TGTGCCAGCAGCTTAGTTGTCGGAGAGACCCAGTACTTC CASSLVVGETQYF
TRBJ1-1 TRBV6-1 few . TGTGCCAGCAGTGACCAGGAGAACACTGAAGCTTTCTTT CASSDQENTEAFF
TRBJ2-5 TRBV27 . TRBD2 TGTGCCAGCAGTTCCAGCGGGAGTAAGACCCAGTACTTC CASSSSGSKTQYF
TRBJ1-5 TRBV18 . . TGTGCCAGCTCACAAACCAGTGATCAGCCCCAGCATTTT CASSQTSDQPQHF
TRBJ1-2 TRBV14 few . TGTGCCAGCAGCCAAGACAGAATCTATGGCTACACCTTC CASSQDRIYGYTF
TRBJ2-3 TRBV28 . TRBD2 TGTGCCAGCAGTAGCTGGGGCGGGGGGAGCACAGATACGCAGTATTTT CASSSWGGGSTDTQYF
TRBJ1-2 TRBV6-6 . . TGTGCCAGCAGTTACGACGGGGGCTATGGCTACACCTTC CASSYDGGYGYTF
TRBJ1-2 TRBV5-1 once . TGCGCCAGCAGCTTGATAGGGGAGGATGGCTACACCTTC CASSLIGEDGYTF
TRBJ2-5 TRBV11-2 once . TGTGCCAGCAGCCCCCGCGGCCCACTCAGCCAAGAGACCCAGTACTTC CASSPRGPLSQETQYF
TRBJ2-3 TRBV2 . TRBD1 TGTGCCAGCCTACCCCAGGGGACAGTCACAGATACGCAGTATTTT CASLPQGTVTDTQYF
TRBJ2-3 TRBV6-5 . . TGTGCCAGCAGTTACTCGGAGGTCTGGGATACGCAGTATTTT CASSYSEVWDTQYF
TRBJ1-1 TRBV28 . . TGTGCCAGCAGTTTGAGGCTGACTGAAGCTTTCTTT CASSLRLTEAFF
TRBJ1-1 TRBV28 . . TGTGCCAGCGAGTTCCCAGGGGCTAAGACTGAAGCTTTCTTT CASEFPGAKTEAFF
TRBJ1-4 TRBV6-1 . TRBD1 TGTGCCAGCAGTTCGGGACAGGGAGGTGAAAAACTGTTTTTT CASSSGQGGEKLFF
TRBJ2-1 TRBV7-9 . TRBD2 TGTGCCAGCAGCTCCCCCGGACTAGGCGGCGGTGAGCAGTTCTTC CASSSPGLGGGEQFF
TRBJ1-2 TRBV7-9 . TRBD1 TGTGCCAGCAGCCCGCAGGGGGCTGAGGGCTATGGCTACACCTTC CASSPQGAEGYGYTF
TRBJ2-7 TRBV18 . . TGTGCCAGCTCACCAGGAGGCGAGCAGTACTTC CASSPGGEQYF
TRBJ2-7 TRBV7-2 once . TGTGCCAGCAGCTTGCGGGACAGCGAGTCCTACGAGCAGTACTTC CASSLRDSESYEQYF
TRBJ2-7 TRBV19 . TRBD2 TGTGCCAGTAACCAGCGGGGGGCAGACGAGCAGTACTTC CASNQRGADEQYF
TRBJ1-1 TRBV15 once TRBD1 TGTGCCACCAGCAGAGCGGGACAGGGGAACACTGAAGCTTTCTTT CATSRAGQGNTEAFF
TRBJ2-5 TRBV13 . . TGTGCCAGCCATCCCTCTCTAGGGGAGGACCAAGAGACCCAGTACTTC CASHPSLGEDQETQYF
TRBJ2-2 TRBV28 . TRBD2 TGTGCCAGCAGCTCCGGGGGGGAAACCGGGGAGCTGTTTTTT CASSSGGETGELFF
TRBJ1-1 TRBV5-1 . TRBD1 TGCGCCAGCAGCCACAGACAGGGGACCACTGAAGCTTTCTTT CASSHRQGTTEAFF
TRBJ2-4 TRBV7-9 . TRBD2 TGTGCCAGCAGCCCAGGGACTAGCGTTCACATTCAGTACTTC CASSPGTSVHIQYF
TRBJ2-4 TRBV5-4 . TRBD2 TGTGCCAGCAGCTTGGCTAGCGGAGAAACCCTAGCCAAAAACATTCAGTACTTC CASSLASGETLAKNIQYF
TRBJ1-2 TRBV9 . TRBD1 TGTGCCAGCAGCCCTCGGGACAGGGCCATTTATGGCTACACCTTC CASSPRDRAIYGYTF
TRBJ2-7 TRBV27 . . TGTGCCAGCAGTTTAGTTGGGGGCCAACAGTACTTC CASSLVGGQQYF
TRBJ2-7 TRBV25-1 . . TGTGCCAGCAGCGACGACAGACGATCCTACGAGCAGTACTTC CASSDDRRSYEQYF
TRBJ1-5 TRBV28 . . TGTGCCAGCAGTTTCCCTCCGGGGTCGAGCAATCAGCCCCAGCATTTT CASSFPPGSSNQPQHF
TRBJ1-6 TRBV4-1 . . TGCGCCAGCAGCCAAGAAGGCAGGGGTTGGAATTCACCCCTCCACTTT CASSQEGRGWNSPLHF
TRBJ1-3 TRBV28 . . TGTGCCAGCACCCCTCAGGGGACCGACTCTGGAAACACCATATATTTT CASTPQGTDSGNTIYF
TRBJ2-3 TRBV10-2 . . TGCGCCAGCAGTGAAAAACCGAGGACAGATACGCAGTATTTT CASSEKPRTDTQYF
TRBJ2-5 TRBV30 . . TGTGCCTGGACTCATACACCAAACCAAGAGACCCAGTACTTC CAWTHTPNQETQYF